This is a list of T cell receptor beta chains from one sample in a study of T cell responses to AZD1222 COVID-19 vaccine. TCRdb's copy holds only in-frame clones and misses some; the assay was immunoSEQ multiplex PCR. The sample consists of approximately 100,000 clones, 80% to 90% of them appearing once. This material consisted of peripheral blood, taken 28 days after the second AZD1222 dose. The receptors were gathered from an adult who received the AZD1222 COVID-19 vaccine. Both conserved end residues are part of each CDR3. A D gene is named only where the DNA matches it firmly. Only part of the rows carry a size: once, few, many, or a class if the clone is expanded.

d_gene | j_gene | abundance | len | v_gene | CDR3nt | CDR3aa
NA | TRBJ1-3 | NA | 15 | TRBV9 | TGTGCCAGCAGCGTAGATGGCGGCTCTGGAAACACCATATATTTT | CASSVDGGSGNTIYF
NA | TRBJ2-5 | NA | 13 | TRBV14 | TGTGCCAGCAGCCCGGGACTGGTAGAGACCCAGTACTTC | CASSPGLVETQYF
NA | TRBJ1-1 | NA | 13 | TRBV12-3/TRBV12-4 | TGTGCCAGCAGTTTAGGGACCTCATCGGGGGCTTTCTTT | CASSLGTSSGAFF
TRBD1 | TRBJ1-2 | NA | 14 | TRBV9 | TGTGCCAGCAGCGCCGACAGGGGTGGCCATGGCTACACCTTC | CASSADRGGHGYTF
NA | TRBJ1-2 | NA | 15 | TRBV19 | TGTGCCAGTAGTTCCTGGGCCCAGGGTCAATATGGCTACACCTTC | CASSSWAQGQYGYTF
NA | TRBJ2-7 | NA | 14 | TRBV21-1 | TGTGCCAGCAGCGTGACAGGGGTCCCCTACGAGCAGTACTTC | CASSVTGVPYEQYF
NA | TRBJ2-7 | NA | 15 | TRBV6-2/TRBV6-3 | TGTGCCAGCAGCCCCACCGGGACCCCCCTGGGCGAGCAGTACTTC | CASSPTGTPLGEQYF
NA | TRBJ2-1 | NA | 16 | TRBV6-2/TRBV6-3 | TGTGCCAGCAGTTTCAGTGGGGGATTGGGCTACAATGAGCAGTTCTTC | CASSFSGGLGYNEQFF
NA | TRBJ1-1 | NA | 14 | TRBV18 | TGTGCCAGCTCACCACTTATCACAAACACTGAAGCTTTCTTT | CASSPLITNTEAFF
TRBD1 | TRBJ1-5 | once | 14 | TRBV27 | TGTGCCAGCAGTGCCAGGGGGAGCAATCAGCCCCAGCATTTT | CASSARGSNQPQHF
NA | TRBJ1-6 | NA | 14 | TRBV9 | TGTGCCAGCAGCCCCCGGGTCGATAATTCACCCCTCCACTTT | CASSPRVDNSPLHF
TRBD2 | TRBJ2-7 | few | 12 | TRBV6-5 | TGTGCCAGCTGGGGGGGTTCCTACGAGCAGTACTTC | CASWGGSYEQYF
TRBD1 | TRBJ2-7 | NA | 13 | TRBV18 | TGTGCCAGCTCACCCGGGACAGGCTACGAGCAGTACTTC | CASSPGTGYEQYF
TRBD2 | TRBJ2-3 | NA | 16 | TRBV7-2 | TGTGCCAGCAGCTCCAGCCGACTAGCCACCACAGATACGCAGTATTTT | CASSSSRLATTDTQYF
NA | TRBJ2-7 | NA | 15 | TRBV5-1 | TGCGCCAGCAGCCGATCGGGTGGGAAGGACTACGAGCAGTACTTC | CASSRSGGKDYEQYF
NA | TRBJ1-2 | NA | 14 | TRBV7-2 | TGTGCCAGCAGCTCTGAAAGGCAGGCGTATGGCTACACCTTC | CASSSERQAYGYTF
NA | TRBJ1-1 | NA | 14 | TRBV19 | TGTGCCAGTAGTAGCCTTCCAGGGTGGACTGAAGCTTTCTTT | CASSSLPGWTEAFF
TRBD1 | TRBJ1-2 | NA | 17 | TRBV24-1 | TGTGCCACCAGTGATTTGTGGTCAGGGACAGGGACGTATGGCTACACCTTC | CATSDLWSGTGTYGYTF